This TCR beta chain was captured in a study of spatial heterogeneity in lung cancer. Study results and limitations: Ubiquitous expanded tumor TCRs surfaced in blood more at resection than they did at follow-up.

The CDR3 totals 16 residues. V lost 5 bases and J lost 3; bases outside the gene matches: 9. This clonotype rates as large (0.1 to 1%). Its matching antigen is unknown. A unique molecular identifier was carried by every single TCR cDNA molecule. A single record per CDR3 protein comes from TCRdb applying MiXCR to the 5' RACE reads. The table records about 36,000 distinct CDR3 sequences, 4% to 6% of them present only once. Time point denoted: sample taken at primary tumor resection. Whole RNA obtained from tumor, nontumor lung or frozen PBMC underwent sequencing without sorting. The donor population consisted of about 75 patients with untreated, early-stage non-small cell lung cancer.

The material sequenced was PBMCs, taken at surgery. This receptor was identified in a female donor with early-stage non-small cell lung cancer. The chain has TRBV12-3 or TRBV12-4 and TRBJ2-3; TRBD1 aligns across 9 bases. CDR3 amino acids: CASSPGTGYVTDTQYF. CDR3 sequence (DNA): TGTGCCAGCAGTCCCGGGACAGGGTACGTTACAGATACGCAGTATTTT.